These 15 T cell receptor beta chains were all obtained from the same sample, sequenced in a study of shared clonotypes between healthy human individuals. Profiled with immunoSEQ multiplex PCR; TCRdb holds only in-frame clones, not every one. The table shows around 500,000 clones, with 76% occurring only once. Sequenced input: PBMCs. The receptor source for this set is a woman aged 40 to 49 in good health. Some clones in this sample may be carry-over from other donors' samples.

This clone was detected only once. This chain uses TRBV28 with TRBJ2-7, with no clear D. Looked up from germline, CDR1 is MDHEN and CDR2 is SYDVKM. V was pared by 5 bases and J by 2 bases, with 16 bases between. This CDR3 contains 15 residues. This CDR3 is CASSPTLAPTYEQYF. The CDR3 coding sequence is TGTGCCAGCAGTCCCACCCTCGCCCCGACCTACGAGCAGTACTTC.

A few counts support this clone. The rearrangement links TRBV10-3 to TRBJ2-7; no clear D. The CDR3 is 17 amino acids. Germline values: CDR1 ENHRY, CDR2 SYGVKD. V dropped 0 bases and J dropped 0 bases, with 15 bases sitting between them. This CDR3 reads CAISESSLRSASYEQYF. The CDR3 coding sequence is TGTGCCATCAGTGAGTCGTCTTTGCGTTCCGCCTCCTACGAGCAGTACTTC.

The V call is TRBV11-2, the J call TRBJ1-3; D is unclear. The germline V and J ends were trimmed by 2 bases and 2 bases, with 4 bases remaining between them. The CDR3 length is 13 residues. CDR1 SGHAT and CDR2 FQNNGV come from the germline V gene. This CDR3 reads CASSLSAGNTIYF. CDR3 nucleotide sequence: TGTGCCAGCAGCTTAAGCGCTGGAAACACCATATATTTT.

The rearrangement uses TRBV5-4 and TRBJ2-2, with 11 bases lining up with TRBD2. The CDR3 runs to 18 residues. V lost 4 bases, J lost 5 bases, and 13 bases stayed unmatched. The germline CDR1 and CDR2 sequences are SGHNT and YYREEE (reference sequence). CDR3 region: CASSPRPGLAEITGELFF. DNA for the CDR3: TGTGCCAGCAGCCCCCGGCCGGGACTAGCGGAGATTACCGGGGAGCTGTTTTTT.

This rearrangement joins TRBV6-1 to TRBJ2-7; perhaps TRBD2 as D (5 bases). The CDR3 has 13 amino acids. Germline-derived CDR1 and CDR2 are MNHNS and SASEGT. The germline V and J ends were trimmed by 8 bases and 0 bases, with 11 bases remaining between them. The CDR3 DNA reads TGTGCCAGCGAGTGGGAGAGCTCCTACGAGCAGTACTTC. The encoded protein is CASEWESSYEQYF.

CDR3 DNA: TGTGCCAGCAGCTCCCCCCGGGGAACCAATGAGCAGTTCTTC. Translation gives CASSSPRGTNEQFF. The rearrangement links TRBV7-3 to TRBJ2-1, with D possibly matching TRBD2 (5 bases). V lost 4 bases and J lost 6, with 13 bases in between. The CDR3 contains 14 residues. Germline CDR1 is SGHTA and CDR2 is FQGTGA.

Comment on this clone: One base separates it from a far larger clone, so it is likely a read error. This sequence joins TRBV7-9 and TRBJ2-7; the match to TRBD1 covers 9 bases. Germline CDR1 is SEHNR and CDR2 is FQNEAQ (reference sequence). CDR3 length: 13 amino acids. The CDR3 DNA follows: TGTGCCGGCAGCAGGAGACAGGGGGGCGAGCAGTACTTC. Its protein is CAGSRRQGGEQYF.

The genes are TRBV29-1 and TRBJ2-7; 7 positions match TRBD2. This CDR3 contains 13 residues. The V segment lost 4 bases and the J segment 2 bases; nucleotides outside the gene matches: 5. Germline V gene sequence: CDR1 SQVTM, CDR2 ANQGSEA. CDR3 nucleotide sequence: TGCAGCGTTGCCAGCGGGGATCCCTACGAGCAGTACTTC. This encodes CSVASGDPYEQYF.

The CDR3, as DNA: TGCGCCAGCAGCGGCGGACAGGTCGAGATAGCTTTCTTT. Protein product: CASSGGQVEIAFF. V is TRBV5-1 and J is TRBJ1-1; 7 bases fit TRBD1. The V gene end was trimmed by 4 bases and the J gene end by 10 bases; junction bases not matched to a gene: 10. The CDR3 has 13 residues. Per the germline V gene, CDR1 is SGHRS and CDR2 is YFSETQ.

At least ten counts were recorded for this clone. This chain joins TRBV5-1 and TRBJ1-2; 9 nucleotides match TRBD1. The CDR3 length is 16 residues. The junction had 11 bases not matched to a gene; V was cut back by 4 bases and J by 4 bases. Germline V CDR1 and CDR2: SGHRS, YFSETQ. The CDR3 DNA sequence: TGCGCCAGCAGCCCGGGACAGGGTATCAGCGGCTATGGCTACACCTTC. Translated: CASSPGQGISGYGYTF.

This clone was recorded once. Other DNA variants within this sample encode the same CDR3. The rearrangement joins TRBV29-1 to TRBJ2-7; TRBD2 agrees at 8 bases. The CDR3 is 12 amino acids. The V segment lost 6 bases and the J segment 0 bases; nucleotides outside the gene matches: 1. Germline assignment: CDR1 SQVTM and CDR2 ANQGSEA. As DNA, the CDR3 is TGCAGCGTGAGCGGGGGCTCCTACGAGCAGTACTTC. This codes for CSVSGGSYEQYF.

DNA for the CDR3: TGTGCCAGCAGCCGGTGGGGACAGGAGAACACTGAAGCTTTCTTT. It translates to CASSRWGQENTEAFF. The chain uses TRBV14 and TRBJ1-1; 8 bases fit TRBD1. The germline V gene encodes CDR1 SGHDN and CDR2 FVKESK. There are 15 residues in the CDR3. Trimming took 4 bases from V and 1 from J; bases not matched to a gene: 5.

The chain is built from TRBV7-2 and TRBJ2-2, with 10 bases lining up with TRBD2. V dropped 5 bases and J dropped 1; count of bases not matched to a gene: 4. The length of the CDR3 is 16 residues. CDR1 and CDR2 from the germline V gene are SGHTA and FQGNSA. DNA of the CDR3: TGTGCCAGCAGCATCACTAGCGGGGTGAACACCGGGGAGCTGTTTTTT. Translating gives CASSITSGVNTGELFF.

This chain connects TRBV7-6 to TRBJ2-3, with D tentatively TRBD2 (6 bases). The CDR3 spans 15 residues. Germline V gene lookup returns CDR1 SGHVS and CDR2 FNYEAQ. Trimming stripped 4 bases from V and 0 bases from J, with 11 bases between. The DNA for the CDR3 is TGTGCCAGCAGCTCGGGACTCTATAGCACAGATACGCAGTATTTT. Protein sequence: CASSSGLYSTDTQYF.

Only one count was recorded for this clone. The chain is built from TRBV30 and TRBJ2-5; a weak D match, TRBD2 (6 bases). The CDR3 has 14 amino acids. V lost 5 bases to trimming and J lost 1 base, with 14 bases between them. The V gene's germline CDR1 is GTSNPN and CDR2 SVGIG (reference sequence). The CDR3 DNA sequence: TGTGCCTGGGATTTTGGAGGGCCCCAAGAGACCCAGTACTTC. It is translated as CAWDFGGPQETQYF.